Following are 22 T cell receptor beta chains from one sample sequenced in a study of T-cell memory formation after mild COVID-19. TCRdb analysed the 5' RACE reads with MiXCR anew, one entry per CDR3 protein. The table includes just over 350,000 distinct CDR3 sequences, 13% to 15% detected once. The specimen sequenced was PBMCs or a T cell subset sorted from them (not recorded which). The source is a young man who had mild COVID-19 (a few samples of this study predate the infection). Cell type and time point are not known.

This clonotype was observed a handful of times. This chain links TRBV6-5 with TRBJ2-3; D tentatively fits TRBD1 or TRBD2 (5 bases each). This CDR3 is built from 15 residues. Trimming stripped 8 bases from V and 0 bases from J, with 15 bases between. Germline-derived CDR1 and CDR2 are MNHEY and SVGAGI. This CDR3 is CASRLRGVSTDTQYF. The CDR3 coding sequence is TGTGCCAGCCGACTCCGAGGGGTGAGCACAGATACGCAGTATTTT.

This clonotype was counted only a few times. The V and J genes are TRBV7-2 and TRBJ1-2; D perhaps matches TRBD1 (5 bases). V shed 1 base and J shed 2 bases, with 17 bases lying between them. The CDR3 consists of 17 residues. Germline V gives CDR1 SGHTA, CDR2 FQGNSA. The DNA for the CDR3 is TGTGCCAGCAGCTTAGTTGGGGCAGCCGGGTCCAACTATGGCTACACCTTC. This encodes CASSLVGAAGSNYGYTF.

V gene TRBV6-2 or TRBV6-3 combines with J gene TRBJ1-1, with D hard to call. Germline CDR1 is MNHEY and CDR2 is SVGEGT. With 5 bases removed from V and 1 base from J, the gap between germline ends came to 11 bases. The CDR3 is 14 residues long. The CDR3 sequence is CASSQTVQNTEAFF. CDR3 DNA: TGTGCCAGCAGTCAAACAGTCCAGAACACTGAAGCTTTCTTT.

This chain links TRBV4-3 with TRBJ2-3, with a weak D call TRBD2 (7 bases). CDR1 and CDR2 from the germline V gene are LGHNA and YSLEER. V was cut by 1 base and J by 7 bases, with 15 bases left in between. This CDR3 has 15 residues. CDR3 sequence (DNA): TGCGCCAGCAGCCAAGCGGGGGGCCCGGCCCATACGCAGTATTTT. Its translation is CASSQAGGPAHTQYF.

In the case of this clonotype: As the CDR3 is not closed by the conserved phenylalanine or tryptophan, this likely results from a read error. This rearrangement joins TRBV5-5 to TRBJ2-7, with D unresolved. Per germline, CDR1 SGHKS and CDR2 YYEKEE (reference sequence). Trimming left V 0 bases short and J 3 bases short, with 7 bases between. This CDR3 has 13 amino acids. CDR3 sequence (DNA): TGTGCCAGCAGCTTGGAAGACGACTACGAGCAGTACGAC. Translation: CASSLEDDYEQYD.

The rearrangement joins TRBV12-3 or TRBV12-4 to TRBJ1-5; D gene uncertain. The CDR3 is 16 residues long. The germline V and J ends were trimmed by 3 bases and 4 bases, with 16 bases remaining between them. CDR3 nucleotide sequence: TGTGCCAGCAGTTTTTTGGGGAAGGGAAGTAATCAGCCCCAGCATTTT. Translating gives CASSFLGKGSNQPQHF.

The V call is TRBV7-2, the J call TRBJ1-4, with D possibly TRBD1 on 6 matching bases. Germline V gives CDR1 SGHTA, CDR2 FQGNSA. The CDR3 is 17 residues long. Trimming pared 6 bases from V and 0 bases from J, leaving 17 bases between. This CDR3 is CASSLRGTSATNEKLFF. The CDR3 DNA reads TGTGCCAGCAGTTTACGTGGGACATCTGCAACTAATGAAAAACTGTTTTTT.

The V call is TRBV24-1, the J call TRBJ2-3; 8 bases are shared with TRBD2. Trimming took 10 bases from V and 8 from J; bases not matched to a gene: 16. The germline CDR1 and CDR2 sequences are KGHDR and SFDVKD. The CDR3 consists of 15 residues. In DNA, the CDR3 is TGTGCCACTGAAGGGGTGTTCCCGGGAGGGAGTACGCAGTATTTT. Its protein is CATEGVFPGGSTQYF.

In DNA, the CDR3 is TGTGCCAGCAGTTTATACGGGGGCCGATACAATGAGCAGTTCTTC. Its protein is CASSLYGGRYNEQFF. This chain joins TRBV28 and TRBJ2-1; D tentatively fits TRBD1 or TRBD2 (6 bases each). This CDR3 is 15 amino acids long. The V and J ends lost 1 base and 4 bases respectively, with 11 bases between them. Germline values: CDR1 MDHEN, CDR2 SYDVKM.

The table lists this clonotype with many counts. The rearrangement joins TRBV5-1 to TRBJ1-1, with 7 bases that match TRBD1. V lost 4 bases and J lost 9; bases outside the gene matches: 15. The CDR3 spans 15 residues. The germline CDR1 and CDR2 sequences are SGHRS and YFSETQ. CDR3 protein: CASSPETGRRVKAFF. The CDR3 bases are TGCGCCAGCAGCCCGGAGACAGGGAGGCGGGTCAAAGCTTTCTTT.

This clonotype was detected ten times or more. The chain recombines TRBV3-1 with TRBJ1-1; D gene uncertain. Germline assignment: CDR1 LGHDT and CDR2 YNNKEL (reference sequence). This CDR3 comprises 15 residues. V dropped 1 base and J dropped 10 bases, with 19 bases sitting between them. CDR3 region: CASSQGPPSQAGAFF. CDR3 in DNA: TGTGCCAGCAGCCAAGGACCGCCGTCTCAGGCCGGAGCTTTCTTT.

This clonotype appeared a few times. The chain joins TRBV6-6 to TRBJ1-1; no clear D. V was cut by 0 bases and J by 1 base, with 6 bases left in between. The CDR3 runs to 14 residues. Germline V gives CDR1 MNHNY, CDR2 SVGAGI (reference sequence). CDR3 nucleotides: TGTGCCAGCAGTTACTCTACGACGAACACTGAAGCTTTCTTT. This sequence encodes CASSYSTTNTEAFF.

This clonotype was detected only a few times. The rearrangement uses TRBV6-5 and TRBJ2-7, with 14 positions matching TRBD2. The CDR3 length is 15 residues. Trimming removed 6 bases from V and 4 bases from J; junction bases left unmatched: 5. Germline lookup yields CDR1 MNHEY and CDR2 SVGAGI. CDR3 sequence: CASSRGLAGAYEQYV. The CDR3 DNA follows: TGTGCCAGCAGCCGGGGACTAGCGGGGGCATACGAGCAGTACGTC.

This clonotype was counted a few times. V is TRBV15 and J is TRBJ1-5, with TRBD1 as a possible D gene (6 bases). Trimming took 5 bases from V and 5 from J, leaving 13 bases between them. The CDR3 is 14 amino acids. CDR1 is LNHNV and CDR2 is YYDKDF in the germline V gene (reference sequence). CDR3 DNA sequence: TGTGCCACCAGCTCGGGGGGGGCAGATCAGCCCCAGCATTTT. Translated, it gives CATSSGGADQPQHF. The complete variable domain, with remaining parts taken from reference TRBV15 and TRBJ1-5, reads DAMVIQNPRYQVTQFGKPVTLSCSQTLNHNVMYWYQQKSSQAPKLLFHYYDKDFNNEADTPDNFQSRRPNTSFCFLDIRSPGLGDTAMYLCATSSGGADQPQHFGDGTRLSIL.

This clonotype was seen only a few times. The genes are TRBV5-1 and TRBJ2-1; 12 nucleotides agree with TRBD2. Germline CDR1 SGHRS, CDR2 YFSETQ. J was trimmed by 7 bases and V by 4 bases; bases with no gene match: 6. The CDR3 has 15 amino acids. CDR3 loop: CASSPTSGGRNEQFF. In nucleotides, the CDR3 is TGCGCCAGCAGCCCTACTAGCGGGGGGCGGAATGAGCAGTTCTTC.

The sample holds a few counts of this clonotype. This sequence joins TRBV11-2 and TRBJ1-3; no clear D gene. The CDR3 covers 15 residues. CDR1 and CDR2 from the germline V gene are SGHAT and FQNNGV. Between the trimmed V and J ends, which lost 6 bases and 0 bases, there was a span of 12 bases. CDR3 sequence (DNA): TGTGCCAGCAGGCCCGTGGGATACTCTGGAAACACCATATATTTT. Translation gives CASRPVGYSGNTIYF.

V and J are TRBV7-2 and TRBJ2-3; 9 positions agree with TRBD1. This CDR3 contains 16 residues. The junction had 11 bases not matched to a gene; V was cut back by 5 bases and J by 5 bases. Germline CDR1 and CDR2: SGHTA and FQGNSA. The DNA of the CDR3 is TGTGCCAGCAGCATACAGGGGGCTGGGCGTGAAGATACGCAGTATTTT. Protein: CASSIQGAGREDTQYF.

A word on this clonotype: An end of the junction differs from the germline gene, which may be a read error. The chain combines TRBV5-1 with TRBJ1-1; D remains ambiguous. The CDR3 runs 13 residues. CDR1 is SGHRS, CDR2 YFSETQ, per germline. CDR3 protein: CASSTGVNTEASF. CDR3 sequence (DNA): TGCGCCAGCAGTACGGGTGTAAACACTGAAGCTTCCTTT.

This chain uses TRBV28 with TRBJ1-2; the D is unclear. Per germline, CDR1 MDHEN and CDR2 SYDVKM. There are 13 residues in the CDR3. Trimming took 6 bases from V and 8 from J, leaving 16 bases between them. The CDR3 protein is CASRAPIQSGYTF. The CDR3 DNA reads TGTGCCAGCAGGGCCCCGATCCAGTCCGGCTACACCTTC.

This clonotype was seen a few times. This sequence joins TRBV7-2 and TRBJ2-4; TRBD1 matches 11 bases. The CDR3 is 16 amino acids. The germline CDR1 and CDR2 sequences are SGHTA and FQGNSA. J gave up 3 bases and V 3 bases, and 4 bases lay outside the gene matches. This CDR3 is CASSFGQGALKNIQYF. The CDR3, as DNA: TGTGCCAGCAGCTTCGGACAGGGGGCGCTCAAAAACATTCAGTACTTC. Filled out from reference TRBV7-2 and TRBJ2-4, the complete variable domain reads GAGVSQSPSNKVTEKGKDVELRCDPISGHTALYWYRQSLGQGLEFLIYFQGNSAPDKSGLPSDRFSAERTGGSVSTLTIQRTQQEDSAVYLCASSFGQGALKNIQYFGAGTRLSVL.

This clonotype showed up just a few times. This sequence joins TRBV4-1 and TRBJ1-2; D gene unclear. Germline values: CDR1 MGHRA, CDR2 YSYEKL. Trimming took 0 bases from V and 7 from J, leaving 15 bases between them. There are 15 residues in the CDR3. CDR3 nucleotide sequence: TGCGCCAGCAGCCAAGATCCGGGGTATAATCGTGGCTACACCTTC. This gives the protein CASSQDPGYNRGYTF.

This clonotype has just a few counts. This sequence joins TRBV6-6 and TRBJ2-7; a possible D gene is TRBD2 (6 bases). Deletions cut 2 bases from V and 0 bases from J, with 14 bases between. Per germline, CDR1 MNHNY and CDR2 SVGAGI (reference sequence). This CDR3 is 16 amino acids long. CDR3 coding DNA: TGTGCCAGCAGTTACCCTCCGACTAGAAGCTCCTACGAGCAGTACGTC. This gives the protein CASSYPPTRSSYEQYV.